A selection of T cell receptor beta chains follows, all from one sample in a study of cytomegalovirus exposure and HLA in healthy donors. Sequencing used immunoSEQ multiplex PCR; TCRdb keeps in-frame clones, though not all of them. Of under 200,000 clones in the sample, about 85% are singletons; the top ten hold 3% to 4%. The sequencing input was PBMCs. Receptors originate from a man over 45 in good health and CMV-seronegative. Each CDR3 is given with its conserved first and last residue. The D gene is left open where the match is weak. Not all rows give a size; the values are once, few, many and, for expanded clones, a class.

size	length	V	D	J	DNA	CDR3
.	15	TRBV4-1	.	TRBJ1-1	TGCGCCAGCAGCCACATTACACAAATGAACACTGAAGCTTTCTTT	CASSHITQMNTEAFF
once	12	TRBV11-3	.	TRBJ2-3	TGTGCCAGCAGCTTCTTCTCAGATACGCAGTATTTT	CASSFFSDTQYF
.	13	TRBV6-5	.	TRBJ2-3	TGTGCCAGCAGTTACTCTGGGAGGTATACGCAGTATTTT	CASSYSGRYTQYF
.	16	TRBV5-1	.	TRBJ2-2	TGCGCCAGCAGCTTGCCCCCGGGACAGAACACCGGGGAGCTGTTTTTT	CASSLPPGQNTGELFF
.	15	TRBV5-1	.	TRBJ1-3	TGCGCCAGCAGCTTAGAGGGCTCAACTGGAAACACCATATATTTT	CASSLEGSTGNTIYF
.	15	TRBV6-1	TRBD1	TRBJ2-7	TGTGCCAGCAGTTCTCTCCCCGGGACAGAGTACGAGCAGTACTTC	CASSSLPGTEYEQYF
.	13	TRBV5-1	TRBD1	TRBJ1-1	TGCGCCAGCAGCCGGGACAGGGGACCTGAAGCTTTCTTT	CASSRDRGPEAFF
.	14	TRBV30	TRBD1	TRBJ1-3	TGTGCCTGGGGACAGGGGAAGGGTGGAAACACCATATATTTT	CAWGQGKGGNTIYF
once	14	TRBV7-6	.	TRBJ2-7	TGTGCCAGCAGTTCCGGGGAGGTGGCCTACGAGCAGTACTTC	CASSSGEVAYEQYF
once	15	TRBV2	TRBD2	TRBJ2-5	TGTGCCAGCAGGGGCCAAGGACTAGCCCGAGAGACCCAGTACTTC	CASRGQGLARETQYF
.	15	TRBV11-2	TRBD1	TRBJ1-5	TGTGCCAGCAGCTTAGGGTCGACAGGGGGCCAGCCCCAGCATTTT	CASSLGSTGGQPQHF
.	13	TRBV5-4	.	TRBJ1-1	TGTGCCAGCAGCTTGGCCTTGAACACTGAAGCTTTCTTT	CASSLALNTEAFF
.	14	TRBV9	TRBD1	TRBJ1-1	TGTGCCAGCAGCCAAAGGGACAGGGGCACTGAAGCTTTCTTT	CASSQRDRGTEAFF
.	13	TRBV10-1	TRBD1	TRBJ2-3	TGCGCCAGCAGTGAGTTTGACAGGGAAGCGCAGTATTTT	CASSEFDREAQYF
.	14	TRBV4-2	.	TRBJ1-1	TGTGCCAGCAGCCAAGATCGGGGGGGGACTGAAGCTTTCTTT	CASSQDRGGTEAFF
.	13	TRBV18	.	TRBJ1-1	TGTGCCAGCTCGGAGGGGCGTAACACTGAAGCTTTCTTT	CASSEGRNTEAFF
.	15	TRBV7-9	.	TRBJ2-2	TGTGCCAGCAGCCCAGACGCAGGGCCCACCGGGGAGCTGTTTTTT	CASSPDAGPTGELFF
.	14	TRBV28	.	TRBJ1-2	TGTGCCAGCAGCTTCGGGACAAAACTCACCGGCTACACCTTC	CASSFGTKLTGYTF
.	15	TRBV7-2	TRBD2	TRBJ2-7	TGTGCCAGCAGCTTAGGGGCGGGGGGCTCCTACGAGCAGTACTTC	CASSLGAGGSYEQYF
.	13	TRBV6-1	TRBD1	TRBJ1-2	TGTGCCAGCAGTCGGGACAGGGAATATGGCTACACCTTC	CASSRDREYGYTF
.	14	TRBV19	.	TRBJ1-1	TGTGCCAGTGGAATCAGGGGCCCGAACACTGAAGCTTTCTTT	CASGIRGPNTEAFF
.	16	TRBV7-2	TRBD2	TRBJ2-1	TGTGCCAGCAGCGCGGGGGGCTTTTCCACGGGCAATGAGCAGTTCTTC	CASSAGGFSTGNEQFF
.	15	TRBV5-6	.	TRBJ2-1	TGTGCCAGCAGCCTCCCGGGACATCCCTACAATGAGCAGTTCTTC	CASSLPGHPYNEQFF
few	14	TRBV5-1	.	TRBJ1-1	TGCGCCAGCAGCTTGAGTCAGGGGTTGACTGAAGCTTTCTTT	CASSLSQGLTEAFF
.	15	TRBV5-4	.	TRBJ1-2	TGTGCCAGCCTCCTTCGCGGGGGTCAGGGAAATGGCTACACCTTC	CASLLRGGQGNGYTF
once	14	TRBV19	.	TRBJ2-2	TGTGCCAGTAACTTCGACAGAAACACCGGGGAGCTGTTTTTT	CASNFDRNTGELFF
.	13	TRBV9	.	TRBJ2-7	TGTGCCAGCAGCGCAACCGGGACTTACGAGCAGTACTTC	CASSATGTYEQYF
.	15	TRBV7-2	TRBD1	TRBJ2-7	TGTGCCAGCAGAAAAACAGGGGGCCTTTGGGGCGAGCAGTACTTC	CASRKTGGLWGEQYF
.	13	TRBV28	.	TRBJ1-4	TGTGCCAGCAGTCTTCCTCCCCCTGAAAAACTGTTTTTT	CASSLPPPEKLFF
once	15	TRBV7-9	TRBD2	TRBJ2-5	TGTGCCAGCAGCTCGGGACTAGCGGGCAAAGAGACCCAGTACTTC	CASSSGLAGKETQYF